A selection of T cell receptor beta chains follows, all from one sample in a study of T cells after yellow fever vaccination. Via MiXCR, TCRdb re-called the 5' RACE reads, giving one row per CDR3 protein. The repertoire holds some 420,000 distinct CDR3 sequences, with 15% to 20% as singletons. The material sequenced was PBMCs, taken before the yellow fever booster vaccination. Receptor source: a man younger than 30 who received the YFV17D yellow fever vaccine. Each CDR3 is given with its conserved first and last residue. The D gene is left open where the match is weak. Clone size appears in some rows only: once, few, many, or a class for an expanded clone.

D gene,J gene,clone size,V gene,CDR3 DNA,CDR3 protein
NA,TRBJ1-1,many,TRBV2,TGTGCCAGCACAGCCGAAGGGGGGAACACTGAAGCTTTCTTT,CASTAEGGNTEAFF
NA,TRBJ2-3,few,TRBV11-2,TGTGCCAGCAGCGGACGAGCGGTGAGCACAGATACGCAGTATTTT,CASSGRAVSTDTQYF
NA,TRBJ1-2,few,TRBV7-2,TGTGCCAGCAGTTCGAGGGTGGAGGAGAACTATGGCTACACCTTC,CASSSRVEENYGYTF
NA,TRBJ1-5,few,TRBV29-1,TGCAGTGCGGGAGGTGGGCGGCGGCAGCCCCAGCATTTT,CSAGGGRRQPQHF
NA,TRBJ1-1,NA,TRBV7-2,TGTGCCAGCAGCTTAGGACGGATAAACACTGAAGCTTACTTT,CASSLGRINTEAYF
NA,TRBJ2-7,few,TRBV7-9,TGTGCCAGCAGCTTAGCGTCGGGACACACCTACGAGCAGTACTTC,CASSLASGHTYEQYF
NA,TRBJ1-5,few,TRBV27,TGTGCCAGTGGGGAGGGTTGGAAGCCCCAGCATTTT,CASGEGWKPQHF
TRBD2,TRBJ2-5,many,TRBV7-2,TGTGCCAGCAGCCCGACTAGCGGCATCCAAGAGACCCAGTACTTC,CASSPTSGIQETQYF
NA,TRBJ2-7,many,TRBV20-1,TGCAGTGCTAGCAATTTCAGGGGCTACGAGCAGTACTTC,CSASNFRGYEQYF
NA,TRBJ2-6,once,TRBV3-1,TGTGCCAGCGGCCAGGGGTTCTCTGGGGCCAACGTCCTGACTTTC,CASGQGFSGANVLTF
NA,TRBJ2-1,few,TRBV7-9,TGTGCCAGCAGCTCCTCGGGCTCCACGGGGGATGAGCAGTTCTTC,CASSSSGSTGDEQFF
NA,TRBJ2-1,NA,TRBV11-2,TGTGCCAGCAGATCAGGGTTTGAGCAGTTCTTC,CASRSGFEQFF
NA,TRBJ2-3,NA,TRBV6-1,TGTGCCAGCAGTGATCAGGATACGCAGTATTTT,CASSDQDTQYF
NA,TRBJ1-2,few,TRBV29-1,TGCAGCGTTGTTCGGGGCTATGGCTACACCTTC,CSVVRGYGYTF
NA,TRBJ1-6,NA,TRBV12-3/TRBV12-4,TGTGCCAGCAGTTTAGCAGGGCCAAATTCACCCCTCCACTTT,CASSLAGPNSPLHF
NA,TRBJ1-1,few,TRBV4-1,TGCGCCAGCTTACCCCCCGGAGCAGGGACCAAAAGGACTGAAGCTTTCTTT,CASLPPGAGTKRTEAFF
NA,TRBJ1-1,few,TRBV9,TGTGCCAGCAGCGAGGACAGTTCAGCTAGCCCCAACACTGAAGCTTTCTTT,CASSEDSSASPNTEAFF
TRBD2,TRBJ2-3,NA,TRBV5-1,TGCGCCAGCAGCTTGTCTAGCGGGGGGCTGGGAGATACGCAGTATTTT,CASSLSSGGLGDTQYF
TRBD1,TRBJ2-1,NA,TRBV14,TGTGCCAGCAGCCAAGTGGCGACAGGGAGCAATGAGCAGTTCTTC,CASSQVATGSNEQFF
TRBD1,TRBJ2-1,NA,TRBV7-6,TGTGCCAGCAGCGCGGGACAGGGGATAATGTTAGGGAATGAGCAGTTCTTC,CASSAGQGIMLGNEQFF
NA,TRBJ2-1,NA,TRBV19,TGTGCCAGTAGTATGCAGCTAACACCTCCCTACAATGAGCAGTTCTTC,CASSMQLTPPYNEQFF
NA,TRBJ1-3,NA,TRBV10-3,TGTGCCATCAGCTGGGGACAAAGCTCTGGAAACACCATATATTTT,CAISWGQSSGNTIYF
NA,TRBJ1-5,few,TRBV4-1,TGCGCCAGCAGCCCAAGTAGGGGTATCTTTCAGCCCCAGCATTTT,CASSPSRGIFQPQHF
NA,TRBJ2-3,few,TRBV7-6,TGTGCCAGCAGCTACGGGACAACTAGCACAGATACGCAGTATTTT,CASSYGTTSTDTQYF
NA,TRBJ2-7,NA,TRBV5-6,TGTGCCAGCAGGCGGGACTACGAGCAGTACTTC,CASRRDYEQYF
TRBD2,TRBJ2-3,NA,TRBV4-3,TGCGCCAGCAGCCAAGATGGTGCTAGCGGGTACCCAGATACGCAGTATTTT,CASSQDGASGYPDTQYF
NA,TRBJ2-7,NA,TRBV5-1,TGCGCCAGCAGCTTGGCGGGGGCAAAGGGCTACGAGCAGTACTTC,CASSLAGAKGYEQYF
NA,TRBJ1-1,NA,TRBV5-1,TGCGCCAGCAGCTTGGATAACAGGGTGAAGAAGGCTTTCTTT,CASSLDNRVKKAFF
NA,TRBJ2-3,NA,TRBV4-3,TGCGCCAGCAGCCAAGATACGCAGGGTATAGATACGCAGTATTTT,CASSQDTQGIDTQYF
TRBD1,TRBJ1-1,few,TRBV6-5,TGTGCCAGCAGTTACGGGACAGCTGGGGCTTTCTTT,CASSYGTAGAFF
NA,TRBJ1-5,NA,TRBV2,TGTGCCAGCATGGTAGGGGTTGGCAATCAGCCCCAGCATTTT,CASMVGVGNQPQHF
NA,TRBJ2-5,NA,TRBV7-3,TGTGCCAGCAGCTTAGACGGGGACCAAGAGACCCAGTACTTC,CASSLDGDQETQYF
NA,TRBJ2-3,few,TRBV5-1,TGCGCCAGTTCTACGCAGGGTGCAGATACGCAGTATTTT,CASSTQGADTQYF
TRBD1,TRBJ1-1,few,TRBV7-2,TGTGCCAGCAGCAGGGACAGGGGGATTAACACTGAAGCTTTCTTT,CASSRDRGINTEAFF
NA,TRBJ2-3,NA,TRBV6-5,TGTGCCAGCAGTTACTCGGGGGGGGCCCGGGATACGCAGTATTTT,CASSYSGGARDTQYF
NA,TRBJ1-6,few,TRBV15,TGTGCCACCAGCAGAGATAGGGTCTTAGTTGATTCACCCCTCCACTTT,CATSRDRVLVDSPLHF
TRBD2,TRBJ2-3,NA,TRBV20-1,TGCAGTGCTTACACTAGCGGGGGCACAGATACGCAGTATTTT,CSAYTSGGTDTQYF
TRBD1,TRBJ1-1,few,TRBV5-1,TGCGCCAGCAGCTTGGCCAGGACAGGGGGAGCTTTCTTT,CASSLARTGGAFF
NA,TRBJ1-2,few,TRBV4-2,TGTGCCAGCAGCCAAGAGGTTGCGATTTATGGCTACACCTTC,CASSQEVAIYGYTF
TRBD1,TRBJ2-1,few,TRBV5-5,TGTGCCAGCAGCTTGGGCGGGACAGGGTACAATGAGCAGTTCTTC,CASSLGGTGYNEQFF
NA,TRBJ1-1,many,TRBV4-3,TGCGCCAGCAGCCAAGAGGCCATGAACACTGAAGCTTTCTTT,CASSQEAMNTEAFF
NA,TRBJ1-2,NA,TRBV28,TGTGCCAGCAGTTCGGACAGCCGGGATGGCTACACCTTC,CASSSDSRDGYTF